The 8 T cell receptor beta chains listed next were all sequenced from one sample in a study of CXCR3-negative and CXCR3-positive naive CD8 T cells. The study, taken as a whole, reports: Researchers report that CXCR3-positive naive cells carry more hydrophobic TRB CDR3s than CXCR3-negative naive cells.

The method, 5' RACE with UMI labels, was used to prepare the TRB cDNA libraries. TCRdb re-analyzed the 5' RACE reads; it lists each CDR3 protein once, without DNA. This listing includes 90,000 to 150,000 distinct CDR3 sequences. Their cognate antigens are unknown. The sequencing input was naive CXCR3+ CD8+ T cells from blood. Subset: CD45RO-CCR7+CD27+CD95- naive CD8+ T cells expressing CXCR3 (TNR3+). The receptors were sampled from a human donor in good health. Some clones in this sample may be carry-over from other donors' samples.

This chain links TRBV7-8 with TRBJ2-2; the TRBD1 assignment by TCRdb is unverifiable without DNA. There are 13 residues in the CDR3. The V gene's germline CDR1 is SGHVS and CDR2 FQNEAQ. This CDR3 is CASRGTNTGELFF.

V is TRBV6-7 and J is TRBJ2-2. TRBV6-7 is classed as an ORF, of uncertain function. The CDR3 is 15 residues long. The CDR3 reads CASTEDQMNTGELFF.

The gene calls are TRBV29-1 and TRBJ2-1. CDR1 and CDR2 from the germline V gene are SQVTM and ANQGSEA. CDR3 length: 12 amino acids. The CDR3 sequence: CSVRNDYNEQFF.

CDR3 region: CASSAFDRGYGYTF. The genes are TRBV9 and TRBJ1-2; TCRdb designates TRBD1, a call that cannot be tested without DNA. Germline CDR1 is SGDLS and CDR2 is YYNGEE. CDR3 length: 14 amino acids.

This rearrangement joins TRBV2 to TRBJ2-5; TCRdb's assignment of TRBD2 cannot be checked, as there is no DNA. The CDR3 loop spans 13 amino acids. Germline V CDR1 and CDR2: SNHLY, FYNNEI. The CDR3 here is CASRDTPRETQYF.

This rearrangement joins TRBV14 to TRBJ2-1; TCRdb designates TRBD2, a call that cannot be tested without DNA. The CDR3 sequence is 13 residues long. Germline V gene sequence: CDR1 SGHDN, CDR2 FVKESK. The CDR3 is CASRRGVDNEQFF. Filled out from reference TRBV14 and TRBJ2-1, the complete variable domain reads EAGVTQFPSHSVIEKGQTVTLRCDPISGHDNLYWYRRVMGKEIKFLLHFVKESKQDESGMPNNRFLAERTGGTYSTLKVQPAELEDSGVYFCASRRGVDNEQFFGPGTRLTVL.

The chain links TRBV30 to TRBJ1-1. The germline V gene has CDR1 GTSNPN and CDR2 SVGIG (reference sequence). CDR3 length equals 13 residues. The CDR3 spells CAWSDGLDTEAFF.

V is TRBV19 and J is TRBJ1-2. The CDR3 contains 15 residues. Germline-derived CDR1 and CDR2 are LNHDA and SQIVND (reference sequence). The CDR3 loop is CASSMPSFQDYGYTF.